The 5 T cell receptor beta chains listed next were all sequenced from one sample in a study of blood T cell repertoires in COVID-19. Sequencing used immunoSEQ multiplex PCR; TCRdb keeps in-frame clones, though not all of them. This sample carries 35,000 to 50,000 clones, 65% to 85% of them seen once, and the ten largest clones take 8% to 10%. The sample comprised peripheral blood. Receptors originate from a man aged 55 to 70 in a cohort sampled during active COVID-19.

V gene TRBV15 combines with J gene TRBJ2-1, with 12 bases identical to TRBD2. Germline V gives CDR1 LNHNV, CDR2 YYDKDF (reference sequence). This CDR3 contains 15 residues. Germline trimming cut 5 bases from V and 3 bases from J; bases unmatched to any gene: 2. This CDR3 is CATSAGLAGYNEQFF. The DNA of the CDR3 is TGTGCCACCAGCGCGGGACTAGCGGGCTACAATGAGCAGTTCTTC.

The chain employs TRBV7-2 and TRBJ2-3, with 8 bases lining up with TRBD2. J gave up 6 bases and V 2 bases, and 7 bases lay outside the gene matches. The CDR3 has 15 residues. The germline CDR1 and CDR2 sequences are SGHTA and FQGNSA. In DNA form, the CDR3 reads TGTGCCAGCAGCTTACGGACTAGCCGTGCGGATACGCAGTATTTT. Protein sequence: CASSLRTSRADTQYF.

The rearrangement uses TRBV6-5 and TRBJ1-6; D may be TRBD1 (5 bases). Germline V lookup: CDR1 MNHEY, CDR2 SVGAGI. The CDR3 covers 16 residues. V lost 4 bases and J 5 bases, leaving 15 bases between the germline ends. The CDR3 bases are TGTGCCAGCAGTTTCTCCCCTCAGGGAAATAATTCACCCCTCCACTTT. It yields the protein CASSFSPQGNNSPLHF.

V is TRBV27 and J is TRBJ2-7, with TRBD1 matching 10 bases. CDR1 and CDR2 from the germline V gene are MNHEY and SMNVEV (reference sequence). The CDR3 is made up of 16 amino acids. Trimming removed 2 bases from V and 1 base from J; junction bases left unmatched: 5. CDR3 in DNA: TGTGCCAGCAGTTTAGTGGGACAGGGGTCTTCCTACGAGCAGTACTTC. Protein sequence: CASSLVGQGSSYEQYF.

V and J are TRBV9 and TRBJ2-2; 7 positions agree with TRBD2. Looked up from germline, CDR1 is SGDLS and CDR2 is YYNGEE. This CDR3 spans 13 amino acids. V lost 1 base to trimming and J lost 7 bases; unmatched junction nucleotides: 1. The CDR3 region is CASSVTGGGELFF. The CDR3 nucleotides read TGTGCCAGCAGCGTAACGGGGGGCGGGGAGCTGTTTTTT. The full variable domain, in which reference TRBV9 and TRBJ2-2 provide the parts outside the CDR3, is DSGVTQTPKHLITATGQRVTLRCSPRSGDLSVYWYQQSLDQGLQFLIQYYNGEERAKGNILERFSAQQFPDLHSELNLSSLELGDSALYFCASSVTGGGELFFGEGSRLTVL.